This passage covers 18 T cell receptor beta chains from one sample sequenced in a study of post-analysis software for immune sequencing data. Carried by the TCR beta cDNA libraries were unique molecular identifiers. TCRdb called the PCR reads again in MiXCR, with one record for every CDR3 protein. The profile covers fewer than 600,000 distinct CDR3 sequences, with under 55% appearing a single time and about 12% taken by the ten largest. Their cognate antigens are unknown. Study-wide results and limits: Comparison of patients with controls showed five TRBV segments more frequent in patients, TRBV5-6, TRBV5-1 and TRBV20-1 among them.

The sample was blood. Source of these receptors: a girl aged 10-17 years with multiple sclerosis.

This clonotype was counted a few times. This chain joins TRBV27 and TRBJ1-5, with D uncertain. Germline CDR1 reads MNHEY; CDR2 reads SMNVEV (reference sequence). This CDR3 spans 14 amino acids. V was cut by 3 bases and J by 6 bases, with 12 bases left in between. CDR3: CASSFSAGVQPQHF. DNA for the CDR3: TGTGCCAGCAGTTTTTCCGCTGGCGTTCAGCCCCAGCATTTT.

V and J are TRBV7-9 and TRBJ2-5; D might be TRBD1 (6 bases). Trimming removed 5 bases from V and 5 bases from J, with 12 bases in between. This CDR3 has 13 amino acids. CDR1 and CDR2 (germline): SEHNR, FQNEAQ (reference sequence). The CDR3 loop reads CASSATGTETQYF. The CDR3 DNA follows: TGTGCCAGCAGCGCGACAGGTACGGAGACCCAGTACTTC.

The CDR3 loop is CASSDRAGTWNEQFF. In nucleotides, the CDR3 is TGTGCCAGCAGTGACCGGGCCGGGACGTGGAATGAGCAGTTCTTC. V and J are TRBV6-2 or TRBV6-3 and TRBJ2-1, with D perhaps given as TRBD1 or TRBD2 (5 bases each). The ends were cut back, 5 bases at V and 7 bases at J, with 18 bases in the middle. The CDR3 is 15 residues long. The germline V gene encodes CDR1 MNHEY and CDR2 SVGEGT.

The rearrangement uses TRBV4-1 and TRBJ1-2; D unresolved. This CDR3 spans 15 amino acids. Per germline, CDR1 MGHRA and CDR2 YSYEKL. Trimming shortened V by 4 bases and J by 0 bases, and 12 bases separated the two germline ends. The CDR3 DNA follows: TGCGCCAGCAGCCGGGGAGGCGGCACTAACTATGGCTACACCTTC. This sequence encodes CASSRGGGTNYGYTF.

The genes are TRBV12-3 or TRBV12-4 and TRBJ2-7; no clear D. Trimming cost V 3 bases and J 2 bases, with 8 bases left between them. CDR3 length: 13 residues. The CDR3 loop reads CASSFRETYEQYF. The CDR3 bases are TGTGCCAGCAGTTTTAGGGAAACCTACGAGCAGTACTTC.

This clonotype was seen a handful of times. The gene calls are TRBV28 and TRBJ1-1; perhaps TRBD1 as D (5 bases). Trimming cost V 8 bases and J 2 bases, with 18 bases left between them. Per the germline V gene, CDR1 is MDHEN and CDR2 is SYDVKM. The CDR3 covers 15 residues. The CDR3 reads CASVNGAWGNTEAFF. In DNA form, the CDR3 reads TGTGCCAGCGTTAATGGGGCATGGGGAAACACTGAAGCTTTCTTT. The variable domain in full, with the rest retrieved from reference TRBV28 and TRBJ1-1, is DVKVTQSSRYLVKRTGEKVFLECVQDMDHENMFWYRQDPGLGLRLIYFSYDVKMKEKGDIPEGYSVSREKKERFSLILESASTNQTSMYLCASVNGAWGNTEAFFGQGTRLTVV.

This clonotype was seen a handful of times. The chain links TRBV3-1 to TRBJ2-6; no reliable D call. The germline CDR1 and CDR2 sequences are LGHDT and YNNKEL (reference sequence). V lost 4 bases to trimming and J lost 5 bases, with 6 bases between them. The CDR3 has 13 amino acids. CDR3: CASSPSRANVLTF. The CDR3, as DNA: TGTGCCAGCAGCCCGAGTAGGGCCAACGTCCTGACTTTC.

The chain joins TRBV7-3 to TRBJ2-3; tentative D call: TRBD2 (5 bases). The CDR3 is made up of 15 amino acids. Germline V gene lookup returns CDR1 SGHTA and CDR2 FQGTGA. V was clipped by 1 base and J by 1 base, with 9 bases between them. The chain's CDR3 is CASSLIRGGTDTQYF. The CDR3 DNA reads as TGTGCCAGCAGCTTAATCCGGGGTGGCACAGATACGCAGTATTTT.

J is TRBJ2-1 and V is TRBV20-1; tentatively, D is TRBD2 (5 bases). The germline V and J ends were trimmed by 2 bases and 5 bases, with 16 bases remaining between them. The CDR3 length is 15 residues. Per the germline V gene, CDR1 is DFQATT and CDR2 is SNEGSKA (reference sequence). The CDR3 sequence: CSARNTGWVHNEQFF. In DNA, the CDR3 is TGCAGTGCTAGAAATACGGGATGGGTGCACAATGAGCAGTTCTTC.

This chain connects TRBV29-1 to TRBJ2-1; D possibly corresponds to TRBD1 (5 bases). From germline, CDR1 is SQVTM and CDR2 ANQGSEA. Trimming removed 5 bases at V and 9 bases at J, with 14 bases between. This CDR3 comprises 12 residues. DNA for the CDR3: TGCAGCGTTAACCAGGGCACGGGTGAGCAGTTCTTC. This codes for CSVNQGTGEQFF.

This chain links TRBV21-1 with TRBJ1-4; the DNA was not compared with TRBD1, the D call given in the table. TRBV21-1 is annotated as a pseudogene. The CDR3 spans 16 residues. CDR3 sequence: CASSKGDRGRNEKLFF. For the CDR3, the DNA is TGTGCCAGCAGCAAAGGGGACAGGGGGCGAAATGAAAAACTGTTTTTT.

Concerning this clonotype: One junction end does not reproduce the germline sequence, and a read error may be involved. The chain combines TRBV7-2 with TRBJ2-3; 9 bases fit TRBD2. The CDR3 is made up of 16 amino acids. Looked up from germline, CDR1 is SGHTA and CDR2 is FQGNSA. CDR3 bases: TGTGCCTGCAGCTTAGCTAGCGGGATTGGCACAGATACGCAGTATTTT. It codes for CACSLASGIGTDTQYF. Using reference TRBV7-2 and TRBJ2-3 for the parts outside the CDR3, the full variable domain is GAGVSQSPSNKVTEKGKDVELRCDPISGHTALYWYRQSLGQGLEFLIYFQGNSAPDKSGLPSDRFSAERTGGSVSTLTIQRTQQEDSAVYLCACSLASGIGTDTQYFGPGTRLTVL.

Points on this clonotype: A read error may account for a junction end that differs from germline. The J gene is TRBJ2-3, the V gene TRBV20-1; perhaps TRBD2 as D (5 bases). Germline values: CDR1 DFQATT, CDR2 SNEGSKA (reference sequence). This CDR3 has 13 residues. CDR3 DNA: TGCAGTACTAGAGAGGACCTCACAGATACGCAGTATTTT. This gives the protein CSTREDLTDTQYF.

This clonotype was recorded a few times. The junction and the germline gene differ at one end; a read error may be behind it. This chain uses TRBV15 with TRBJ2-7; 7 bases match TRBD1. This CDR3 region has 14 residues. In germline, CDR1 is LNHNV, CDR2 YYDKDF (reference sequence). The CDR3 DNA reads as TGTGTCACCAGACCGACAGGGCGCCCCTACGAGCAGTACTTC. As protein: CVTRPTGRPYEQYF. Drawing the rest from reference TRBV15 and TRBJ2-7, the complete variable domain is DAMVIQNPRYQVTQFGKPVTLSCSQTLNHNVMYWYQQKSSQAPKLLFHYYDKDFNNEADTPDNFQSRRPNTSFCFLDIRSPGLGDTAMYLCVTRPTGRPYEQYFGPGTRLTVT.

This chain connects TRBV20-1 to TRBJ1-1; D gene unclear. The CDR3 totals 13 residues. Trimming took 4 bases from V and 6 from J, leaving 15 bases between them. Germline V gene sequence: CDR1 DFQATT, CDR2 SNEGSKA (reference sequence). CDR3 amino acids: CSATPGGSAEAFF. The CDR3 DNA reads TGCAGTGCTACCCCGGGAGGAAGCGCTGAAGCTTTCTTT.

Written as DNA, the CDR3 is TGTGCCAGCAGCCCGGGACATACCGACTACGAGCAGTACTTC. Encoded protein: CASSPGHTDYEQYF. The chain carries TRBV5-6 and TRBJ2-7, with D perhaps TRBD1 (6 bases). Trimming pared 4 bases from V and 3 bases from J, leaving 14 bases between. From germline, CDR1 is SGHDT and CDR2 YYEEEE. The CDR3 has 14 amino acids.

This clonotype was counted a few times. The chain is built from TRBV12-3 or TRBV12-4 and TRBJ1-1; D not resolved. The CDR3 length is 13 residues. Between the trimmed V and J ends, which lost 2 bases and 3 bases, there was a span of 7 bases. CDR3 amino acids: CASSLKRYTEAFF. The CDR3 DNA sequence: TGTGCCAGCAGTTTAAAACGGTACACTGAAGCTTTCTTT.

The chain combines TRBV20-1 with TRBJ1-2; no clear D. V was shortened by 0 bases and J by 2 bases, with 7 bases between the two germline ends. Germline values: CDR1 DFQATT, CDR2 SNEGSKA (reference sequence). The CDR3 sequence is 13 residues long. DNA of the CDR3: TGCAGTGCTAGAGATACAAGAAACTATGGCTACACCTTC. Translation gives CSARDTRNYGYTF.